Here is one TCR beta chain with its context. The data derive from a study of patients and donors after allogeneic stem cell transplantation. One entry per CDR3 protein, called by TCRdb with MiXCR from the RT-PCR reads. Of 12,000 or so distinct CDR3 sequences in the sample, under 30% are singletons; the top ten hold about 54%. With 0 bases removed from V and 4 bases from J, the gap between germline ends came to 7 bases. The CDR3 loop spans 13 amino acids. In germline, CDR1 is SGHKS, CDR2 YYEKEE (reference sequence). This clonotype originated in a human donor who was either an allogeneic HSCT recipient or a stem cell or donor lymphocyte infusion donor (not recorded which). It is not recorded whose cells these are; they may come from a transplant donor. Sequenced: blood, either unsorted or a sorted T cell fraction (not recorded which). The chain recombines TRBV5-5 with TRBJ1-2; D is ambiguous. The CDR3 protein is CASSLDWGYGYTF. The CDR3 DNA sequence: TGTGCCAGCAGCTTGGACTGGGGCTATGGCTACACCTTC. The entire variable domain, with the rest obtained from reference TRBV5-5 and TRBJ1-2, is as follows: DAGVTQSPTHLIKTRGQQVTLRCSPISGHKSVSWYQQVLGQGPQFIFQYYEKEERGRGNFPDRFSARQFPNYSSELNVNALLLGDSALYLCASSLDWGYGYTFGSGTRLTVV.